This T cell receptor (beta chain) was profiled in a study of beta chain features in type 1 diabetes. The investigators reverse transcribed all of the isolated RNA, so they sequenced expressed TCRB transcripts. Method: immunoSEQ multiplex PCR; TCRdb's copy keeps in-frame clones and lacks some. The sample holds 200,000 to 300,000 clones, roughly two thirds seen once. Worth noting for this clone: What it binds is unknown.

The CDR3 is made up of 17 amino acids. Germline V gives CDR1 KGHSH, CDR2 LQKENI. Trimming removed 2 bases at V and 3 bases at J, with 16 bases between. Central memory, naive, regulatory and stem cell-like memory CD4+ cells were sorted by CD45RO/CCR7/CD25/CD127/CD95/CD27. Overall study results and limits: Reads derived from cDNA could over-represent cells showing high TCR expression.

The chain joins TRBV18 to TRBJ2-2; D not resolved. Source material: naive CD4+ T cells from blood. The TCR was taken from a man aged 25 to 40 in good health. CDR3 coding DNA: TGTGCCAGCTCACCAATATCTTGGGGAACTGACACCGGGGAGCTGTTTTTT. It encodes CASSPISWGTDTGELFF.